Below are 5 T cell receptor beta chains sequenced from a single sample in a study of cytomegalovirus exposure and HLA in healthy donors. In the PCR, 60 Vbeta and 13 Jbeta primers were used. TCRdb's table, derived via immunoSEQ multiplex PCR, lists solely in-frame clones and lacks some. Of roughly 150,000 clones in the sample, 70% to 85% were seen once. Sequencing was carried out using PBMCs. These TCRs come from a male donor in good health and CMV-seronegative.

This chain links TRBV7-2 with TRBJ1-5; tentative D call: TRBD1 (5 bases). V was trimmed by 1 base and J by 5 bases, leaving 12 bases between them. The CDR3 covers 15 residues. In germline, CDR1 is SGHTA, CDR2 FQGNSA. The CDR3 loop is CASSLVFRADQPQHF. The DNA of the CDR3 is TGTGCCAGCAGCTTAGTATTCAGGGCGGATCAGCCCCAGCATTTT.

The chain recombines TRBV10-2 with TRBJ2-1; 8 bases map to TRBD2. Germline V CDR1 and CDR2: WSHSY, SAAADI. J was trimmed by 8 bases and V by 0 bases; bases with no gene match: 6. This CDR3 comprises 15 residues. The CDR3 here is CASSESGGGWDEQFF. CDR3 sequence (DNA): TGCGCCAGCAGTGAGTCTGGCGGGGGGTGGGATGAGCAGTTCTTC.

This clone was counted a single time. This rearrangement joins TRBV5-1 to TRBJ1-4; 7 nucleotides match TRBD1. The CDR3 length is 15 residues. The J segment lost 4 bases and the V segment lost 4 bases, leaving 7 bases of the junction unmatched. From germline, CDR1 is SGHRS and CDR2 YFSETQ. CDR3 coding DNA: TGCGCCAGCAGCCTAGACAGGGTCCTTAATGAAAAACTGTTTTTT. Translated: CASSLDRVLNEKLFF. Based on the CDR3 plus reference TRBV5-1 and TRBJ1-4, the full variable domain is KAGVTQTPRYLIKTRGQQVTLSCSPISGHRSVSWYQQTPGQGLQFLFEYFSETQRNKGNFPGRFSGRQFSNSRSEMNVSTLELGDSALYLCASSLDRVLNEKLFFGSGTQLSVL.

Note on this clone: This CDR3 is missing its conserved last phenylalanine or tryptophan, likely due to a read error. The gene calls are TRBV5-4 and TRBJ1-2, with 9 bases fitting TRBD1. Losses at the gene ends were 9 bases for V and 4 bases for J; bases not matched to a gene: 7. Germline values: CDR1 SGHNT, CDR2 YYREEE (reference sequence). The CDR3 has 13 residues. This chain's CDR3 is CATKTGGGYGYTL. The DNA of the CDR3 is TGTGCCACAAAGACAGGGGGAGGCTATGGCTACACCCTC.

V is TRBV5-1 and J is TRBJ2-7, with D maybe TRBD1 (6 bases). This CDR3 is built from 14 residues. Germline V gene lookup returns CDR1 SGHRS and CDR2 YFSETQ. Trimming removed 4 bases from V and 7 bases from J, with 18 bases in between. The CDR3 loop reads CASSPLQGLEEQYF. CDR3 coding DNA: TGCGCCAGCAGCCCCTTACAGGGTCTCGAGGAGCAGTACTTC.